This is a list of T cell receptor beta chains from one sample in a study of T cells in Graves' hyperthyroidism and ophthalmopathy. TCRdb independently ran MiXCR on the multiplex PCR reads; one entry per CDR3 protein. This sample has roughly 800,000 distinct CDR3 sequences, with over 35% found just once. The source material was blood. Receptor source: a man aged 18 to 29 with Graves' hyperthyroidism. The CDR3 runs from the conserved cysteine through the conserved F or W. The order of the fields is V gene, CDR3 length, D gene, clone size, J gene, CDR3 protein, CDR3 DNA. A D gene is named only where the DNA matches it firmly. Expanded clones get a size class; other rows say once, few or many, or leave the size out.

TRBV25-1	14	NA	many	TRBJ2-7	CASSNPGLPYEQYF	TGTGCCAGCAGTAACCCGGGTCTTCCCTACGAGCAGTACTTC
TRBV13	16	TRBD2	NA	TRBJ2-2	CASRDSSGREHRGAVF	TGTGCCAGCAGGGACTCTAGCGGGAGGGAACACCGGGGAGCTGTTTTT
TRBV7-2	14	NA	few	TRBJ1-2	CASSSDRRVDGYTF	TGTGCCAGCAGCTCCGACAGACGAGTGGATGGCTACACCTTC
TRBV20-1	13	NA	many	TRBJ1-2	CSGRPDSDYGYTF	TGCAGTGGCCGCCCGGATTCAGACTATGGCTACACCTTC
TRBV19	14	NA	few	TRBJ1-3	CASSMGPSGNTIYF	TGTGCCAGTAGTATGGGCCCCTCTGGAAACACCATATATTTT
TRBV19	12	NA	many	TRBJ1-4	CASSPPNEKLFF	TGTGCCAGTAGTCCCCCTAATGAAAAACTGTTTTTT
TRBV7-2	15	NA	NA	TRBJ2-7	CASSLDPGSTYEQYF	TGTGCCAGCAGCTTAGACCCCGGGAGCACCTACGAGCAGTACTTC
TRBV9	14	NA	few	TRBJ2-7	CASSPMGDESEQYF	TGTGCCAGCAGCCCAATGGGGGACGAGAGCGAGCAGTACTTC
TRBV9	13	NA	NA	TRBJ1-2	CASSVAEGGRYTF	TGTGCCAGCAGCGTAGCTGAGGGGGGACGCTACACCTTC
TRBV20-1	14	NA	many	TRBJ2-7	CSVGGGTGVNEQYF	TGCAGTGTCGGGGGGGGGACAGGTGTTAACGAGCAGTACTTC
TRBV7-2	14	NA	NA	TRBJ2-2	CASTLGVGTGELFF	TGTGCCAGCACCCTCGGGGTGGGCACCGGGGAGCTGTTTTTT
TRBV2	14	NA	many	TRBJ1-2	CASRAGTGEYGYTF	TGTGCCAGCAGGGCCGGGACTGGGGAGTATGGCTACACCTTC
TRBV5-1	16	TRBD2	few	TRBJ2-7	CASSLGELAGAYEQYF	TGCGCCAGCAGCTTGGGGGAACTAGCGGGAGCCTACGAGCAGTACTTC
TRBV2	13	NA	once	TRBJ1-2	CASRWDNYYGYTF	TGTGCCAGCAGATGGGACAACTACTATGGCTACACCTTC
TRBV7-2	14	NA	NA	TRBJ1-1	CASSPLTGTEGAFF	TGTGCCAGCAGCCCCCTGACAGGAACTGAGGGAGCTTTCTTT
TRBV4-2	15	NA	NA	TRBJ1-5	CASSQAIGVEKPQHF	TGTGCCAGCAGCCAAGCGATAGGGGTGGAAAAGCCCCAGCATTTT
TRBV10-3	15	NA	few	TRBJ2-7	CAISESPGDSYEQYF	TGTGCCATCAGTGAGTCCCCGGGGGACTCCTACGAGCAGTACTTC
TRBV7-6	15	NA	NA	TRBJ2-5	CASSLSGLFQETQYF	TGTGCCAGCAGCTTATCAGGACTATTCCAAGAGACCCAGTACTTC
TRBV7-9	15	NA	few	TRBJ2-7	CASSHRFDRGFEQYF	TGTGCCAGCAGCCACCGCTTCGACCGGGGATTCGAGCAGTACTTC
TRBV15	16	NA	many	TRBJ2-5	CATSRDLFRLGETQYF	TGTGCCACCAGCAGAGATCTGTTTAGGCTAGGAGAGACCCAGTACTTC
TRBV24-1	13	NA	NA	TRBJ1-2	CATSALIGYGYTF	TGTGCCACCAGTGCGCTAATCGGCTATGGCTACACCTTC
TRBV6-6	12	NA	few	TRBJ2-7	CASSTDIREQYF	TGTGCCAGCAGCACCGACATACGCGAGCAGTACTTC
TRBV9	13	NA	NA	TRBJ1-1	CASSQLGGPQAFF	TGTGCCAGCAGCCAGTTGGGGGGTCCGCAGGCTTTCTTT
TRBV2	15	NA	many	TRBJ1-4	CASSEEGTNNEKLFF	TGTGCCAGCAGTGAAGAGGGAACCAATAATGAAAAACTGTTTTTT
TRBV7-8	13	NA	few	TRBJ1-1	CASSGGPHTEAFF	TGTGCCAGCAGCGGGGGACCCCACACTGAAGCTTTCTTT
TRBV12-3/TRBV12-4	15	NA	few	TRBJ1-3	CASSLEGHSGNTIYF	TGTGCCAGCAGTTTAGAGGGACACTCTGGAAACACCATATATTTT
TRBV7-9	13	NA	few	TRBJ2-7	CASSLLRRYEQYF	TGTGCCAGCAGCCTTCTCCGGCGCTACGAGCAGTACTTC
TRBV5-1	16	NA	NA	TRBJ1-4	CASSLTGPADYEKLFF	TGCGCCAGCAGCTTGACAGGGCCAGCGGATTACGAAAAACTGTTTTTT
TRBV20-1	16	TRBD1	NA	TRBJ1-1	CSARELPGTGDTEAFF	TGCAGTGCTAGAGAGCTCCCCGGGACAGGGGACACTGAAGCTTTCTTT
TRBV27	14	NA	NA	TRBJ1-6	CASSPDGYNSPLHF	TGTGCCAGCAGTCCGGACGGTTATAATTCACCCCTCCACTTT
TRBV7-2	14	NA	NA	TRBJ2-1	CASSLGLYRNEQFF	TGTGCCAGCAGCTTAGGACTCTACAGGAATGAGCAGTTCTTC
TRBV2	12	NA	many	TRBJ2-7	CASTGRSYEQYF	TGTGCCAGCACAGGCAGATCCTACGAGCAGTACTTC
TRBV5-1	13	NA	NA	TRBJ1-5	CASSLALREPQHF	TGCGCCAGCAGCTTGGCCCTACGGGAGCCCCAGCATTTT
TRBV5-6	15	NA	few	TRBJ2-6	CASSLVYSGANVLTF	TGTGCCAGCAGCTTGGTATACTCTGGGGCCAACGTCCTGACTTTC
TRBV7-6	15	NA	NA	TRBJ2-2	CASSPSGKNIGELFF	TGTGCCAGCAGCCCTAGTGGCAAGAACATCGGGGAGCTGTTTTTT
TRBV12-3/TRBV12-4	13	NA	many	TRBJ1-1	CASTTSERTEAFF	TGTGCCAGCACAACTTCTGAGCGCACTGAAGCTTTCTTT
TRBV10-3	16	TRBD1	NA	TRBJ2-7	CASSNPRGPIAHEQYF	TGTGCCAGCAGTAATCCCAGGGGGCCCATTGCCCACGAGCAGTACTTC
TRBV7-2	15	NA	NA	TRBJ2-2	CASSFGPVPTGELFF	TGTGCCAGCAGCTTTGGGCCAGTTCCCACCGGGGAGCTGTTTTTT
TRBV5-6	14	TRBD1	NA	TRBJ1-2	CASSPGGFNYGYTF	TGTGCCAGCAGCCCAGGGGGTTTTAACTATGGCTACACCTTC
TRBV20-1	14	NA	NA	TRBJ1-5	CSARDLTSRQPQHF	TGCAGTGCTAGAGATTTAACAAGCCGTCAGCCCCAGCATTTT
TRBV7-3	15	TRBD2	NA	TRBJ2-5	CASSLGLAGYETQYF	TGTGCCAGCAGCCTTGGACTAGCGGGGTATGAGACCCAGTACTTC
TRBV5-1	15	NA	NA	TRBJ2-7	CASSLEPGGSYEQYF	TGCGCCAGCAGCTTGGAGCCGGGCGGCTCCTACGAGCAGTACTTC
TRBV10-3	13	TRBD2	NA	TRBJ2-5	CAIGGSGWKTQYF	TGTGCCATCGGCGGGAGCGGGTGGAAGACCCAGTACTTC